This T cell receptor (beta chain) was sequenced during a study of Ad26.COV2.S vaccination and SARS-CoV-2 variants. Study at large: Ad26.COV2.S was injected intramuscularly once or twice, 56 days apart.

CDR3 length: 13 amino acids. Germline CDR1 reads LNHDA; CDR2 reads SQIVND (reference sequence). V dropped 3 bases and J dropped 4 bases, with 9 bases sitting between them. Using immunoSEQ multiplex PCR, the repertoire was profiled, and TCRdb retains in-frame clones only, with some absent. The sample includes roughly 350,000 clones, around 90% seen only once; the top ten take roughly 3.1%. General study findings and limits: Spike-specific responses of CD8+ and CD4+ T cells were reported to display substantial breadth after vaccination. Similar non-spike TCR breadth was observed in recipients of vaccine and of placebo.

This clone was seen a few times. Antigen: not known. Treatment reported: some 20 received Ad26.COV2.S at low or high dose, single or two shots; about 5 received placebo; per-sample allocation not given. Material that was analyzed had been drawn on day 63 after the first vaccine or placebo injection. A Boston adult aged 18-55 years was the donor. Material: peripheral blood, obtained in a trial of Ad26.COV2.S vaccine versus placebo. The sequence was collected from a person aged 18 to 65 who received the Ad26.COV2.S COVID-19 vaccine or a placebo. This chain connects TRBV19 to TRBJ2-5, with D possibly matching TRBD1 (5 bases). CDR3 DNA sequence: TGTGCCAGTAGTATGGGCAGGGCAGAGACCCAGTACTTC. It is translated as CASSMGRAETQYF.